Below are 4 T cell receptor beta chains sequenced from a single sample in a study of T cell repertoires in cytomegalovirus infection. TCRdb reanalysed the reads using MiXCR and keeps one entry per CDR3 protein. The table includes approximately 400,000 distinct CDR3 sequences, about 33% detected once. Sequenced sample: PBMCs. Receptor source: a human donor in good health (CMV status not recorded). Some clones in this sample may be carry-over from other donors' samples.

The chain is built from TRBV7-9 and TRBJ2-3; 11 nucleotides align to TRBD2. V was clipped by 4 bases and J by 6 bases; unmatched bases: 9. Looked up from germline, CDR1 is SEHNR and CDR2 is FQNEAQ (reference sequence). The CDR3 loop spans 16 amino acids. The CDR3 nucleotides are TGTGCCAGCAGCTACCCGGGACTAGCGGTTTCGGATACGCAGTATTTT. Protein product: CASSYPGLAVSDTQYF. Together with reference TRBV7-9 and TRBJ2-3, the CDR3 gives the full variable domain: DTGVSQNPRHKITKRGQNVTFRCDPISEHNRLYWYRQTLGQGPEFLTYFQNEAQLEKSRLLSDRFSAERPKGSFSTLEIQRTEQGDSAMYLCASSYPGLAVSDTQYFGPGTRLTVL.

In this sample, this clonotype turned up a few times. This rearrangement joins TRBV25-1 to TRBJ2-1; 9 bases map to TRBD1. V lost 0 bases, J lost 8 bases, and 11 bases stayed unmatched. This CDR3 comprises 17 residues. From germline, CDR1 is MGHDK and CDR2 SYGVNS. CDR3 in DNA: TGTGCCAGCAGTGAATACCCTACAAAACAGGGGGCGGATGAGCAGTTCTTC. Protein: CASSEYPTKQGADEQFF.

V is TRBV27 and J is TRBJ2-1; D unresolved. This CDR3 is 16 amino acids long. The V gene lost 6 bases and the J gene lost 0 bases, with 15 bases spanning the gap. CDR1 and CDR2 from the germline V gene are MNHEY and SMNVEV (reference sequence). CDR3 nucleotides: TGTGCCAGCAGCCCGAAGACTTTGAGCTCCTACAATGAGCAGTTCTTC. Its translation is CASSPKTLSSYNEQFF.

This clonotype has ten or more counts. This sequence joins TRBV15 and TRBJ1-4, with a weak D call TRBD1 (5 bases). The CDR3 contains 13 residues. Germline values: CDR1 LNHNV, CDR2 YYDKDF (reference sequence). The V gene lost 8 bases and the J gene lost 4 bases, with 11 bases spanning the gap. The chain's CDR3 is CATGGSFNEKLFF. The CDR3 nucleotides are TGTGCCACCGGGGGATCATTTAATGAAAAACTGTTTTTT. Using reference TRBV15 and TRBJ1-4 for the parts outside the CDR3, the full variable domain is DAMVIQNPRYQVTQFGKPVTLSCSQTLNHNVMYWYQQKSSQAPKLLFHYYDKDFNNEADTPDNFQSRRPNTSFCFLDIRSPGLGDTAMYLCATGGSFNEKLFFGSGTQLSVL.